The 3 T cell receptor beta chains presented below share a single source sample, sequenced in a study of technical replicates of blood from a few donors. TCRdb keeps only in-frame clones here, not all; method: immunoSEQ multiplex PCR. The data show over 90,000 clones, 95% to 96% seen once. The sample was T cells isolated from PBMCs. The source is a human donor in good health.

This chain links TRBV10-3 with TRBJ2-3; 10 nucleotides agree with TRBD2. Germline trimming cut 6 bases from V and 2 bases from J; bases unmatched to any gene: 5. CDR1 is ENHRY, CDR2 SYGVKD, per germline. The CDR3 length is 15 residues. The CDR3 region is CAISQAGGNTDTQYF. In DNA, the CDR3 is TGTGCCATCAGCCAAGCGGGAGGGAACACAGATACGCAGTATTTT.

This chain uses TRBV2 with TRBJ1-4; TRBD1 is a possible D gene (5 bases). The V gene lost 4 bases and the J gene lost 6 bases, with 9 bases spanning the gap. The CDR3 contains 13 residues. Germline lookup yields CDR1 SNHLY and CDR2 FYNNEI. CDR3 protein: CASSARVDEKLFF. For the CDR3, the DNA is TGTGCCAGCAGTGCCAGGGTAGATGAAAAACTGTTTTTT.

The genes are TRBV30 and TRBJ1-2; possible D gene TRBD1, 6 bases. Germline V lookup: CDR1 GTSNPN, CDR2 SVGIG (reference sequence). CDR3 length: 15 amino acids. Trimming removed 1 base at V and 6 bases at J, with 18 bases between. The CDR3 region is CAWSDRQGSWNGYTF. CDR3 nucleotide sequence: TGTGCCTGGAGTGATAGGCAGGGGAGTTGGAATGGCTACACCTTC.